Each of the 18 T cell receptor beta chains below was sequenced from the same sample in a study of CD8+ T cells in alopecia areata. The treatment here: oral pan-JAK inhibitor, 5-10 mg twice daily. Obtained from alopecia areata patients were lesional scalp punch biopsies along with peripheral blood. Reverse transcribed after extraction, RNA yielded cDNA as the sequencing template. Sequencing used immunoSEQ multiplex PCR; TCRdb keeps in-frame clones, though not all of them. The top ten hold 5% to 8% of the sample, which has around 2,000 clones, 77% seen once. The sample consisted of skin, taken at approximately week 45, from a patient treated with tofacitinib. The receptor set was obtained from a human donor with alopecia areata.

V is TRBV7-2 and J is TRBJ2-7, with D maybe TRBD2 (6 bases). The CDR3 runs 14 residues. V was shortened by 2 bases and J by 2 bases, with 10 bases between the two germline ends. Germline CDR1 is SGHTA and CDR2 is FQGNSA. CDR3 protein: CASSLYGGAYEQYF. DNA for the CDR3: TGTGCCAGCAGCTTATACGGGGGAGCCTACGAGCAGTACTTC.

This sequence joins TRBV15 and TRBJ1-2; D gene uncertain. The CDR3 loop spans 17 amino acids. V was trimmed by 5 bases and J by 4 bases, leaving 23 bases between them. Germline V CDR1 and CDR2: LNHNV, YYDKDF (reference sequence). The CDR3 bases are TGTGCCACCAGCCGCTATGGAGGGTGTGGAAAGACCTATGGCTACACCTTC. It encodes CATSRYGGCGKTYGYTF. Variable domain in full (rest from reference TRBV15 and TRBJ1-2): DAMVIQNPRYQVTQFGKPVTLSCSQTLNHNVMYWYQQKSSQAPKLLFHYYDKDFNNEADTPDNFQSRRPNTSFCFLDIRSPGLGDTAMYLCATSRYGGCGKTYGYTFGSGTRLTVV.

J is TRBJ2-2 and V is TRBV30; 10 bases are shared with TRBD2. This CDR3 contains 17 residues. Germline V gives CDR1 GTSNPN, CDR2 SVGIG (reference sequence). Trimming at V came to 4 bases and at J to 3 bases, leaving 11 bases not matched to a gene. This chain's CDR3 is CAWTTVSGGAYTGELFF. CDR3 DNA sequence: TGTGCCTGGACGACCGTCAGCGGGGGGGCATACACCGGGGAGCTGTTTTTT.

J is TRBJ2-2 and V is TRBV30; unclear D gene. The CDR3 runs to 11 residues. CDR1 and CDR2 (germline): GTSNPN, SVGIG (reference sequence). The V and J ends lost 2 bases and 7 bases respectively, with 5 bases between them. This chain's CDR3 is CAWSLGGELFF. The CDR3 DNA follows: TGTGCCTGGAGTCTTGGCGGGGAGCTGTTTTTT.

The table lists this clone with a few counts. The chain combines TRBV11-3 with TRBJ2-1, with 9 bases fitting TRBD2. This CDR3 is 15 amino acids long. The trim removed 7 bases at V and 1 base at J, leaving 5 bases unmatched. Germline lookup yields CDR1 SGHNT and CDR2 YENEEA. The CDR3: CASKKRGESYNEQFF. The DNA for the CDR3 is TGTGCCAGCAAAAAGCGGGGGGAGTCCTACAATGAGCAGTTCTTC.

This chain connects TRBV15 to TRBJ2-5; TRBD1 aligns across 7 bases. Losses at the gene ends were 0 bases for V and 3 bases for J; bases not matched to a gene: 1. This CDR3 has 14 amino acids. Germline V gene data show CDR1 as LNHNV and CDR2 as YYDKDF (reference sequence). The CDR3, as DNA: TGTGCCACCAGCAGAGACGGGACAGAAGAGACCCAGTACTTC. Its translation: CATSRDGTEETQYF. Full variable domain (rest looked up from reference TRBV15 and TRBJ2-5): DAMVIQNPRYQVTQFGKPVTLSCSQTLNHNVMYWYQQKSSQAPKLLFHYYDKDFNNEADTPDNFQSRRPNTSFCFLDIRSPGLGDTAMYLCATSRDGTEETQYFGPGTRLLVL.

The V and J genes are TRBV11-3 and TRBJ2-1; D remains ambiguous. CDR3 size: 17 residues. Germline CDR1 reads SGHNT; CDR2 reads YENEEA. Trimming removed 4 bases from V and 0 bases from J, with 16 bases in between. CDR3 bases: TGTGCCAGCAGCTCTCTCGACCGCTGGAGCTCCTACAATGAGCAGTTCTTC. The encoded protein is CASSSLDRWSSYNEQFF.

The chain recombines TRBV7-3 with TRBJ2-7, with 7 bases matching TRBD2. Germline V gene sequence: CDR1 SGHTA, CDR2 FQGTGA. CDR3 length: 13 amino acids. Trimming at V came to 0 bases and at J to 7 bases, leaving 3 bases not matched to a gene. The CDR3 sequence: CASSLTSGREQYF. The CDR3 DNA follows: TGTGCCAGCAGCTTAACTAGCGGGCGTGAGCAGTACTTC.

This clone occurred a few times. The V and J genes are TRBV6-1 and TRBJ1-5; tentative D call: TRBD1 (6 bases). This CDR3 spans 14 amino acids. The V gene's germline CDR1 is MNHNS and CDR2 SASEGT. V shed 6 bases and J shed 7 bases, with 16 bases lying between them. CDR3 bases: TGTGCCAGCAGGGACAGTGCGTCCACGCAGCCCCAGCATTTT. Translation gives CASRDSASTQPQHF.

The chain's CDR3 is CASSPLAPGGGYEEKLFF. DNA of the CDR3: TGTGCCAGCTCACCCCTTGCGCCCGGCGGGGGGTATGAGGAAAAACTGTTTTTT. The chain employs TRBV18 and TRBJ1-4; possible D gene TRBD1, 5 bases. V gave up 3 bases and J gave up 8 bases, with 25 bases separating them. CDR3 length: 18 amino acids. Germline CDR1 KGHSH, CDR2 LQKENI.

The chain couples TRBV5-1 to TRBJ1-2; a possible D gene is TRBD1 (6 bases). Germline V gene data show CDR1 as SGHRS and CDR2 as YFSETQ. V was clipped by 0 bases and J by 5 bases, with 8 bases between them. There are 13 residues in the CDR3. The CDR3 nucleotides read TGCGCCAGCAGCTTGGGGGACAAGTATGGCTACACCTTC. Amino acids: CASSLGDKYGYTF.

The chain is built from TRBV11-2 and TRBJ2-1, with 11 bases matching TRBD2. Germline trimming cut 4 bases from V and 7 bases from J; bases unmatched to any gene: 9. Looked up from germline, CDR1 is SGHAT and CDR2 is FQNNGV. The CDR3 spans 16 residues. DNA of the CDR3: TGTGCCAGCAGCTCTGTAGCGGGGGGGCCTTTTAATGAGCAGTTCTTC. Protein sequence: CASSSVAGGPFNEQFF.

The chain has TRBV11-2 and TRBJ2-5; D gene uncertain. Looked up from germline, CDR1 is SGHAT and CDR2 is FQNNGV. This CDR3 is 12 amino acids long. The V and J ends lost 4 bases and 5 bases respectively, with 8 bases between them. CDR3 sequence: CASSSLSETQYF. In DNA, the CDR3 is TGTGCCAGCAGCTCCCTTTCCGAGACCCAGTACTTC.

The chain couples TRBV19 to TRBJ2-7; D may be TRBD1 (5 bases). Looked up from germline, CDR1 is LNHDA and CDR2 is SQIVND (reference sequence). The germline V and J ends were trimmed by 1 base and 3 bases, with 10 bases remaining between them. CDR3 length: 14 amino acids. CDR3 nucleotide sequence: TGTGCCAGTAGTATAGTTTCAGGGCGCTACGAGCAGTACTTC. Its protein product is CASSIVSGRYEQYF.

This clone showed up just a few times. The DNA for the CDR3 is TGTGCCAGTAGCCCAAGCTGGAACACTGAAGCTTTCTTT. It encodes CASSPSWNTEAFF. The rearrangement uses TRBV19 and TRBJ1-1; D call uncertain. Between the trimmed V and J ends, which lost 6 bases and 1 base, there was a span of 9 bases. The CDR3 has 13 residues. Per the germline V gene, CDR1 is LNHDA and CDR2 is SQIVND (reference sequence). The variable domain in full, with the rest retrieved from reference TRBV19 and TRBJ1-1, is DGGITQSPKYLFRKEGQNVTLSCEQNLNHDAMYWYRQDPGQGLRLIYYSQIVNDFQKGDIAEGYSVSREKKESFPLTVTSAQKNPTAFYLCASSPSWNTEAFFGQGTRLTVV.

This chain uses TRBV18 with TRBJ2-3, with 7 bases fitting TRBD1. This CDR3 has 16 amino acids. CDR1 KGHSH and CDR2 LQKENI come from the germline V gene. Unmatched junction bases numbered 9, after V lost 3 bases and J lost 3 bases. The CDR3 loop is CASSPTPGRGTDTQYF. DNA for the CDR3: TGTGCCAGCTCACCCACCCCAGGCAGGGGGACAGATACGCAGTATTTT.

The rearrangement uses TRBV13 and TRBJ2-7; 7 bases match TRBD1. The CDR3 has 16 amino acids. From germline, CDR1 is PRHDT and CDR2 FYEKMQ (reference sequence). V was clipped by 3 bases and J by 4 bases; unmatched bases: 12. The CDR3 DNA sequence: TGTGCCAGCAGCTTCTCGACCGGGACAGCGTTTTACGAGCAGTACTTC. Amino acids: CASSFSTGTAFYEQYF.

In this sample, this clone turned up a few times. V gene TRBV6-1 combines with J gene TRBJ1-2, with 7 nucleotides matching TRBD1. Germline CDR1 is MNHNS and CDR2 is SASEGT. V dropped 0 bases and J dropped 4; count of bases not matched to a gene: 5. The CDR3 runs 15 residues. The CDR3 sequence is CASSEALQGTYGYTF. CDR3 nucleotide sequence: TGTGCCAGCAGTGAAGCGCTACAGGGGACCTATGGCTACACCTTC.